The rows below give T cell receptor beta chains drawn from one sample of a study of blood T cell repertoires in COVID-19. Clones were sequenced by immunoSEQ multiplex PCR, and TCRdb holds only the in-frame ones, with some missing. This repertoire shows around 100,000 clones, about 91% found once; its top ten account for about 3.2%. The specimen was peripheral blood. Receptor source: a human donor in a cohort sampled during active COVID-19. Each CDR3 is given with its conserved first and last residue. A D gene is named only where the DNA matches it firmly. Clone size is stated in some rows and not others, as once, few, many or a class when expanded.

D: TRBD1; V: TRBV30; J: TRBJ1-1; size: NA; DNA: TGTGCCTGGAGTGTGACAGGGGGGAACACTGAAGCTTTCTTT; CDR3: CAWSVTGGNTEAFF
D: TRBD1; V: TRBV9; J: TRBJ2-7; size: NA; DNA: TGTGCCAGCAGCGCCGAGGGACAGGGAAGCTCCTACGAGCAGTACTTC; CDR3: CASSAEGQGSSYEQYF
D: TRBD2; V: TRBV7-2; J: TRBJ2-1; size: NA; DNA: TGTGCCAGCAGCCTACTTAGCGGGAGGGCCGGCTACAATGAGCAGTTCTTC; CDR3: CASSLLSGRAGYNEQFF
D: TRBD1; V: TRBV9; J: TRBJ2-3; size: NA; DNA: TGTGCCAACCGACGGACAGGGGATTACGGCACAGATACGCAGTATTTT; CDR3: CANRRTGDYGTDTQYF
D: NA; V: TRBV9; J: TRBJ2-1; size: NA; DNA: TGTGCCAGCAGTTATGGGGGCGGGCCAAGCAATGAGCAGTTCTTC; CDR3: CASSYGGGPSNEQFF
D: NA; V: TRBV27; J: TRBJ2-7; size: NA; DNA: TGTGCCAGCAGTCCCTCTGACAGGTTGAGGGTCTCCTACGAGCAGTACTTC; CDR3: CASSPSDRLRVSYEQYF
D: NA; V: TRBV7-8; J: TRBJ1-2; size: once; DNA: TGTGCCAGCAGCTTAGAACAGGGATCCGGCTACACCTTC; CDR3: CASSLEQGSGYTF
D: TRBD1; V: TRBV6-5; J: TRBJ1-5; size: NA; DNA: TGTGCCAGCAGGAGGACAGGAACTAGCAATCAGCCCCAGCATTTT; CDR3: CASRRTGTSNQPQHF
D: NA; V: TRBV9; J: TRBJ2-7; size: once; DNA: TGTGCCAGCAGCGTGGCAGTTAACTCCTACGAGCAGTACTTC; CDR3: CASSVAVNSYEQYF
D: TRBD1; V: TRBV19; J: TRBJ2-1; size: NA; DNA: TGTGCCAGTAGTATAGTTGGGACAGGGATCAGGGATGAGCAGTTCTTC; CDR3: CASSIVGTGIRDEQFF
D: TRBD2; V: TRBV9; J: TRBJ2-3; size: NA; DNA: TGTGCCAGCAGCGTAGCGGGACTAGCGGATGGGACAGATACGCAGTATTTT; CDR3: CASSVAGLADGTDTQYF
D: TRBD2; V: TRBV3-1/TRBV3-2; J: TRBJ2-1; size: NA; DNA: TGTGCCAGCAGCCAGACTAGCGGGAGGCACAATGAGCAGTTCTTC; CDR3: CASSQTSGRHNEQFF
D: NA; V: TRBV18; J: TRBJ1-1; size: once; DNA: TGTGCCAGCTCACCGGACAGCTTGAACACTGAAGCTTTCTTT; CDR3: CASSPDSLNTEAFF
D: NA; V: TRBV4-1; J: TRBJ2-5; size: NA; DNA: TGCGCCAGCAGCCTGGGACTCGCGGCAGGAGTCTTCTCACAAGAGACCCAGTACTTC; CDR3: CASSLGLAAGVFSQETQYF
D: NA; V: TRBV6-5; J: TRBJ1-1; size: NA; DNA: TGTGCCAGCAGCTCCAGTGGTTACGCTGAAGCTTTCTTT; CDR3: CASSSSGYAEAFF
D: TRBD2; V: TRBV2; J: TRBJ2-3; size: NA; DNA: TGTGCCAGCGTTCTAGCGGATAGCACAGATACGCAGTATTTT; CDR3: CASVLADSTDTQYF
D: NA; V: TRBV6-2/TRBV6-3; J: TRBJ2-1; size: NA; DNA: TGTGCCAGCAGTTACCTGGGACTGGACTACAATGAGCAGTTCTTC; CDR3: CASSYLGLDYNEQFF
D: NA; V: TRBV5-6; J: TRBJ1-6; size: NA; DNA: TGTGCCAGCAGCCCGGCGGGGCTATCACCCCTCCACTTT; CDR3: CASSPAGLSPLHF
D: NA; V: TRBV4-3; J: TRBJ2-3; size: NA; DNA: TGCGCCAGCAGCCGGCGCCCGCGGACCAGGGAAGAGAGCACAGATACGCAGTATTTT; CDR3: CASSRRPRTREESTDTQYF
D: NA; V: TRBV12-3/TRBV12-4; J: TRBJ1-2; size: NA; DNA: TGTGCCAGCAGTTTAACCGATCGGGTGGGCTACACCTTC; CDR3: CASSLTDRVGYTF
D: NA; V: TRBV6-5; J: TRBJ1-3; size: NA; DNA: TGTGCCAGCGGAATAGGAGTCTCTGGAAACACCATATATTTT; CDR3: CASGIGVSGNTIYF
D: NA; V: TRBV5-1; J: TRBJ1-4; size: NA; DNA: TGCGCCAGCAGCTTGGCTGGGACATCAAGAGAAAAACTGTTTTTT; CDR3: CASSLAGTSREKLFF
D: TRBD1; V: TRBV5-1; J: TRBJ1-2; size: NA; DNA: TGCGCCAGCAGCTCCGGGACAGGGAGTGATGGCTACACCTTC; CDR3: CASSSGTGSDGYTF
D: NA; V: TRBV5-6; J: TRBJ2-3; size: NA; DNA: TGTGCCAGCACCAGCGGAAGCACAGATACGCAGTATTTT; CDR3: CASTSGSTDTQYF
D: NA; V: TRBV7-8; J: TRBJ1-2; size: NA; DNA: TGTGCCAGCAGCCGGGACATTAACTATGGCTACACCTTC; CDR3: CASSRDINYGYTF
D: TRBD2; V: TRBV5-4; J: TRBJ2-1; size: NA; DNA: TGTGCCAGCAGCTTGAGGCTTCAGCGGGGGGGCCACAATGAGCAGTTCTTC; CDR3: CASSLRLQRGGHNEQFF
D: NA; V: TRBV4-3; J: TRBJ2-3; size: NA; DNA: TGCGCCAGCAGCCATGGGGCCGTAGGGGGTGGGCGCACAGATACGCAGTATTTT; CDR3: CASSHGAVGGGRTDTQYF
D: TRBD2; V: TRBV6-2/TRBV6-3; J: TRBJ2-7; size: NA; DNA: TGTGCCAGCAGCGGGGCTAGCGGGAGTGATGCCTACGAGCAGTACTTC; CDR3: CASSGASGSDAYEQYF
D: TRBD1; V: TRBV27; J: TRBJ2-7; size: NA; DNA: TGTGCCAGCAGGACAGGGGGTCACGAGCAGTACTTC; CDR3: CASRTGGHEQYF
D: NA; V: TRBV19; J: TRBJ1-4; size: once; DNA: TGTGCCAGTAGTCTGCAGGCAGATGAAAAACTGTTTTTT; CDR3: CASSLQADEKLFF
D: NA; V: TRBV7-2; J: TRBJ1-5; size: once; DNA: TGTGCCAGCAGCCCCGACAGAGCTAGCAATCAGCCCCAGCATTTT; CDR3: CASSPDRASNQPQHF
D: TRBD1; V: TRBV11-2; J: TRBJ2-7; size: NA; DNA: TGTGCCAGCAGCTTAGATGGGACAGGAATGGCTCGCGGGTACGAGCAGTACTTC; CDR3: CASSLDGTGMARGYEQYF
D: NA; V: TRBV4-2; J: TRBJ1-1; size: NA; DNA: TGTGCCAGCAGCCAAGGAATAACGGGACAGAACACTGAAGCTTTCTTT; CDR3: CASSQGITGQNTEAFF
D: TRBD1; V: TRBV28; J: TRBJ1-5; size: NA; DNA: TGTGCCAGCAGTACCTCAGGGGGCGAGCAGCCCCAGCATTTT; CDR3: CASSTSGGEQPQHF
D: TRBD1; V: TRBV2; J: TRBJ2-1; size: NA; DNA: TGTGCCAGCAGTCCCTCCAGGGGACAGAGCAACAATGAGCAGTTCTTC; CDR3: CASSPSRGQSNNEQFF
D: TRBD2; V: TRBV29-1; J: TRBJ2-5; size: NA; DNA: TGCAGCGCCAGGGGACTAGCGGGGGGGCCTGTTCGGGAGACCCAGTACTTC; CDR3: CSARGLAGGPVRETQYF
D: TRBD1; V: TRBV6-5; J: TRBJ1-3; size: NA; DNA: TGTGCCAGCAGATTGACAGGGGCTGGAAACACCATATATTTT; CDR3: CASRLTGAGNTIYF
D: TRBD2; V: TRBV11-3; J: TRBJ2-2; size: NA; DNA: TGTGCCAGCAGCTTATCTGCGGGGGGCGGCACCGGGGAGCTGTTTTTT; CDR3: CASSLSAGGGTGELFF
D: NA; V: TRBV27; J: TRBJ2-1; size: once; DNA: TGTGCCAGCAGTTTATCGGGTACAGGTACTGAGCAGTTCTTC; CDR3: CASSLSGTGTEQFF
D: NA; V: TRBV30; J: TRBJ2-6; size: NA; DNA: TGTGCCTGGAGTGTCGAGGACTCAAGCTCTGGGGCCAACGTCCTGACTTTC; CDR3: CAWSVEDSSSGANVLTF
D: NA; V: TRBV2; J: TRBJ1-5; size: NA; DNA: TGTGCCAGCAGTGAATATACAGGGCAGGAGCAGCCCCAGCATTTT; CDR3: CASSEYTGQEQPQHF
D: TRBD2; V: TRBV7-3; J: TRBJ2-5; size: once; DNA: TGTGCCAGCAGCCCCGCGGGGGGGCAGGGAGAGACCCAGTACTTC; CDR3: CASSPAGGQGETQYF
D: NA; V: TRBV18; J: TRBJ2-3; size: NA; DNA: TGTGCCAGCTCACCACCGTTAGGGGACACAGATACGCAGTATTTT; CDR3: CASSPPLGDTDTQYF
D: NA; V: TRBV25-1; J: TRBJ1-1; size: NA; DNA: TGTGCCAGCAGTGAATTGGGGCCCTCCACTGAAGCTTTCTTT; CDR3: CASSELGPSTEAFF
D: TRBD1; V: TRBV19; J: TRBJ2-2; size: NA; DNA: TGTGCCAGTAGTATACTTCGGACAGGGAACACCGGGGAGCTGTTTTTT; CDR3: CASSILRTGNTGELFF
D: NA; V: TRBV5-5; J: TRBJ1-1; size: NA; DNA: TGTGCCAGCAGCTTGACAGGGATGAACACTGAAGCTTTCTTT; CDR3: CASSLTGMNTEAFF
D: TRBD1; V: TRBV11-3; J: TRBJ1-3; size: NA; DNA: TGTGCCAGCAGCTTAGTCGGCCACAGGGGAAGGAGTGGAAACACCATATATTTT; CDR3: CASSLVGHRGRSGNTIYF
D: NA; V: TRBV29-1; J: TRBJ2-7; size: NA; DNA: TGCAGCGTTGAACCATCGAAGGGCAGGGGAAGCGAGCAGTACTTC; CDR3: CSVEPSKGRGSEQYF
D: TRBD1; V: TRBV7-2; J: TRBJ1-3; size: NA; DNA: TGTGCCAGCAGCCACGGGACAGCCTCTGGAAACACCATATATTTT; CDR3: CASSHGTASGNTIYF